One and the same sample provided the 5 T cell receptor beta chains below, sequenced in a study of regulatory T cells in long-lasting Graves disease. Combining iRepertoire HTBI primers with Arm-PCR of CDR3 regions, the authors built TCR beta libraries. Each CDR3 protein gets one entry after TCRdb re-called the multiplex PCR reads with MiXCR. The sample lists about 440,000 distinct CDR3 sequences; 16% were seen once. Time point defined: newly diagnosed GD, antithyroid drugs for less than 3 months. Generation of the TCR library employed RNA extracted from PBMCs. The data also belong to a second study, concerning T cells in Graves' hyperthyroidism and ophthalmopathy.

The sample was peripheral blood mononuclear cells (PBMCs), taken at new diagnosis, from a patient treated with antithyroid drugs. Receptors were obtained from a woman between 18 and 29 years old with Graves disease.

The chain employs TRBV7-6 and TRBJ2-1; D uncertain. V gave up 1 base and J gave up 8 bases, with 9 bases separating them. Germline values: CDR1 SGHVS, CDR2 FNYEAQ. The CDR3 loop spans 13 amino acids. The CDR3 loop reads CASSLVGVDEQFF. CDR3 nucleotides: TGTGCCAGCAGCTTAGTGGGTGTCGATGAGCAGTTCTTC.

A remark on this clonotype: This clone may be a read error of a much larger clone one base away. CDR3 DNA: TGTGCCAGCAGTTTATGGGGACAGCCGAGAGACACCATATATTTT. Translation: CASSLWGQPRDTIYF. J is TRBJ1-3 and V is TRBV28, with TRBD1 matching 7 bases. V lost 0 bases and J lost 8; bases outside the gene matches: 7. This CDR3 has 15 residues. Germline CDR1 is MDHEN and CDR2 is SYDVKM.

This clonotype was counted ten times or more. In nucleotides, the CDR3 is TGTGCCAGCAGTTTCTTGCGAACTAGCGGGTCCTACAATGAGCAGTTCTTC. The encoded protein is CASSFLRTSGSYNEQFF. The rearrangement links TRBV27 to TRBJ2-1; 9 nucleotides agree with TRBD2. Per germline, CDR1 MNHEY and CDR2 SMNVEV (reference sequence). The CDR3 length is 17 residues. Trimming took 3 bases from V and 1 from J; bases not matched to a gene: 7.

The chain has TRBV5-6 and TRBJ1-4; maybe TRBD1 (6 bases). Germline values: CDR1 SGHDT, CDR2 YYEEEE. V lost 0 bases, J lost 4 bases, and 16 bases lay in between. The CDR3 loop spans 17 amino acids. The CDR3 nucleotides are TGTGCCAGCAGCTTGGCTCACCGGGACATGCTTAATGAAAAACTGTTTTTT. It yields the protein CASSLAHRDMLNEKLFF.

This clonotype has a count of ten or more. The V call is TRBV6-9, the J call TRBJ2-5; 10 nucleotides agree with TRBD1. Germline CDR1 MNHGY, CDR2 SVAAGI. Losses at the gene ends were 4 bases for V and 2 bases for J; bases not matched to a gene: 13. The CDR3 extends over 18 amino acids. This CDR3 is CASSFPGQGTALQETQYF. The CDR3 region has the DNA TGTGCCAGCAGTTTCCCGGGACAGGGGACCGCCCTTCAAGAGACCCAGTACTTC.